One and the same sample provided the 18 T cell receptor beta chains below, sequenced in a study of blood T cell repertoires in COVID-19. Only in-frame clones appear in the TCRdb table, and some are missing; sequencing was by immunoSEQ multiplex PCR. Here the sample spans about 300,000 clones, under 90% being singletons. Sequenced sample: PBMCs or T cells enriched from blood (not recorded which). These receptors were obtained from a woman aged 50 to 60 who had been exposed to COVID-19.

The DNA for the CDR3 is TGTGCCATCAGTGAGTCTGGGGGCTCACCCCTCCACTTT. Translation: CAISESGGSPLHF. The chain couples TRBV10-3 to TRBJ1-6; TRBD1 might be the D (6 bases). V was shortened by 0 bases and J by 10 bases, with 7 bases between the two germline ends. Per germline, CDR1 ENHRY and CDR2 SYGVKD. CDR3 size: 13 residues.

The chain couples TRBV19 to TRBJ2-1, with D perhaps TRBD1 (5 bases). The CDR3 covers 15 residues. Trimming took 7 bases from V and 7 from J, leaving 20 bases between them. CDR1 is LNHDA and CDR2 is SQIVND in the germline V gene (reference sequence). The CDR3 sequence is CASKVSGARVNEQFF. The CDR3 bases are TGTGCCAGTAAAGTATCTGGTGCCAGGGTAAATGAGCAGTTCTTC.

The rearrangement links TRBV29-1 to TRBJ2-7; weak D call: TRBD2 (5 bases). The CDR3 contains 18 residues. Trimming left V 6 bases short and J 0 bases short, with 27 bases between. Germline V gene sequence: CDR1 SQVTM, CDR2 ANQGSEA. The CDR3 sequence: CSVRMRPGKNFGSYEQYF. Written as DNA, the CDR3 is TGCAGCGTGAGGATGCGCCCGGGGAAGAATTTTGGCTCCTACGAGCAGTACTTC.

This clone was counted a single time. Written as DNA, the CDR3 is TGTGCCAGCAGCTTAGATCCAGTCCGAGAGACCCAGTACTTC. Translation: CASSLDPVRETQYF. V gene TRBV7-6 combines with J gene TRBJ2-5; D not certain. V was cut by 1 base and J by 4 bases, with 10 bases left in between. In germline, CDR1 is SGHVS, CDR2 FNYEAQ. The CDR3 length is 14 residues.

The genes are TRBV10-2 and TRBJ2-7; TRBD1 agrees at 9 bases. The V gene's germline CDR1 is WSHSY and CDR2 SAAADI. With V trimmed by 2 bases and J by 6 bases, 14 bases remained unmatched. CDR3 length equals 17 residues. The CDR3 region has the DNA TGCGCCAGCAGTGAGCCAGGGGACAGGGAAGGGGACAGCGAGCAGTACTTC. It is translated as CASSEPGDREGDSEQYF.

V usage is TRBV28 and J usage is TRBJ1-2; D is perhaps TRBD1 (6 bases). Germline V lookup: CDR1 MDHEN, CDR2 SYDVKM. The CDR3 runs 16 residues. Trimming pared 5 bases from V and 7 bases from J, leaving 23 bases between. The CDR3 protein is CASSTRQGMFRRGYTF. In nucleotides, the CDR3 is TGTGCCAGCAGTACCCGCCAGGGGATGTTCCGGCGTGGCTACACCTTC.

A few counts support this clone. The chain joins TRBV15 to TRBJ1-1; D uncertain. The CDR3 is 14 amino acids. Germline V lookup: CDR1 LNHNV, CDR2 YYDKDF (reference sequence). Trimming stripped 6 bases from V and 2 bases from J, with 13 bases between. CDR3 region: CATRGSGLNTEAFF. Written as DNA, the CDR3 is TGTGCCACCAGGGGGAGCGGGTTAAACACTGAAGCTTTCTTT.

The rearrangement joins TRBV6-5 to TRBJ2-1; TRBD1 matches 11 bases. This CDR3 comprises 15 residues. Germline lookup yields CDR1 MNHEY and CDR2 SVGAGI. J lost 7 bases, V lost 6 bases, and 8 bases had no gene match. CDR3 sequence: CASSPRGQGANEQFF. As DNA, the CDR3 is TGTGCCAGCAGCCCCCGAGGACAGGGGGCAAATGAGCAGTTCTTC.

This clone showed up just once. The chain links TRBV30 to TRBJ2-1, with 15 nucleotides matching TRBD2. Looked up from germline, CDR1 is GTSNPN and CDR2 is SVGIG (reference sequence). The V segment lost 3 bases and the J segment 4 bases; nucleotides outside the gene matches: 13. CDR3 length equals 19 residues. CDR3 bases: TGTGCCTGGAGACCTGGTTGGACTAGCGGGGGGGCAGGTTACAATGAGCAGTTCTTC. Residues: CAWRPGWTSGGAGYNEQFF.

The J gene is TRBJ2-3, the V gene TRBV7-9; TRBD1 is a possible D gene (6 bases). In germline, CDR1 is SEHNR, CDR2 FQNEAQ (reference sequence). V lost 5 bases and J lost 0, with 15 bases in between. The CDR3 covers 16 residues. The CDR3 region is CASSPKGVSSTDTQYF. The CDR3, as DNA: TGTGCCAGCAGCCCCAAGGGGGTATCTAGCACAGATACGCAGTATTTT.

The chain couples TRBV5-6 to TRBJ2-7, with TRBD1 as a possible D gene (5 bases). Trimming took off 1 base at V and 0 bases at J, with 23 bases between the two ends. CDR3 length: 19 residues. Per the germline V gene, CDR1 is SGHDT and CDR2 is YYEEEE. The CDR3 DNA is TGTGCCAGCAGCTTGCCACCCGGGTCGGTGGGGCCGAGCTCCTACGAGCAGTACTTC. This sequence encodes CASSLPPGSVGPSSYEQYF.

J is TRBJ1-6 and V is TRBV6-1; no clear D gene. CDR3 length: 13 amino acids. Germline V gene lookup returns CDR1 MNHNS and CDR2 SASEGT. The V gene lost 1 base and the J gene lost 10 bases, with 8 bases spanning the gap. CDR3 bases: TGTGCCAGCAGTGAAGACAGAAAGTCACCCCTCCACTTT. It is translated as CASSEDRKSPLHF.

The genes are TRBV5-1 and TRBJ1-1; D is possibly TRBD1 (5 bases). The V gene lost 1 base and the J gene lost 0 bases, with 16 bases spanning the gap. This CDR3 has 17 amino acids. The germline gives CDR1 SGHRS, CDR2 YFSETQ. The CDR3 loop reads CASSLMSGYNMNTEAFF. The CDR3 bases are TGCGCCAGCAGCTTGATGTCAGGGTACAACATGAACACTGAAGCTTTCTTT.

This chain uses TRBV28 with TRBJ2-7; D is possibly TRBD2 (6 bases). The CDR3 runs to 13 residues. Deletions cut 6 bases from V and 3 bases from J, with 12 bases between. CDR1 is MDHEN, CDR2 SYDVKM, per germline. The CDR3 DNA is TGTGCCAGCAGGGGGACGGACTACTACGAGCAGTACTTC. Residues: CASRGTDYYEQYF.

The chain joins TRBV5-4 to TRBJ1-2; 8 positions match TRBD1. The germline V gene encodes CDR1 SGHNT and CDR2 YYREEE (reference sequence). This CDR3 spans 14 amino acids. V dropped 2 bases and J dropped 6; count of bases not matched to a gene: 6. The CDR3 sequence: CASSLLQGDDGYTF. In DNA, the CDR3 is TGTGCCAGCAGCTTACTACAGGGGGACGATGGCTACACCTTC.

This chain connects TRBV6-5 to TRBJ2-7; the D gene is possibly TRBD2 (6 bases). Trimming removed 10 bases from V and 2 bases from J, with 12 bases in between. The CDR3 consists of 12 residues. Germline V lookup: CDR1 MNHEY, CDR2 SVGAGI. The CDR3 spells CANRGTPYEQYF. In nucleotides, the CDR3 is TGTGCCAATCGGGGGACTCCCTACGAGCAGTACTTC.

This clone was observed a few times. The gene calls are TRBV30 and TRBJ1-1; no reliable D call. CDR1 and CDR2 (germline): GTSNPN, SVGIG (reference sequence). With 4 bases removed from V and 11 bases from J, the gap between germline ends came to 17 bases. This CDR3 has 12 amino acids. CDR3 DNA sequence: TGTGCCTGGACCGTACGGGGTGAGTGGGCTTTCTTT. This sequence encodes CAWTVRGEWAFF.

The chain carries TRBV28 and TRBJ2-3, with TRBD1 matching over 10 bases. Germline V gene lookup returns CDR1 MDHEN and CDR2 SYDVKM. V lost 6 bases and J lost 0; bases outside the gene matches: 3. The CDR3 sequence is 15 residues long. The CDR3 DNA reads as TGTGCCAGCAGGCAGGGACAGGGGAGCACAGATACGCAGTATTTT. It yields the protein CASRQGQGSTDTQYF.